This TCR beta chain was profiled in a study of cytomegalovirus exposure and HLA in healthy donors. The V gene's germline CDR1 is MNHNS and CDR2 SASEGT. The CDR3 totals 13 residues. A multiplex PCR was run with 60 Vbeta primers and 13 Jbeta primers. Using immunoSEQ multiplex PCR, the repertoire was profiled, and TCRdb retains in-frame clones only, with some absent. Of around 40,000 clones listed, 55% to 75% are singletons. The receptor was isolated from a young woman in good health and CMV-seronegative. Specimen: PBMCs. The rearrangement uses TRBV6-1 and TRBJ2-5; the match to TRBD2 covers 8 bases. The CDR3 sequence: CGSSGMGQETQYF. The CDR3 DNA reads TGTGGGAGTAGCGGGATGGGCCAAGAGACCCAGTACTTC.